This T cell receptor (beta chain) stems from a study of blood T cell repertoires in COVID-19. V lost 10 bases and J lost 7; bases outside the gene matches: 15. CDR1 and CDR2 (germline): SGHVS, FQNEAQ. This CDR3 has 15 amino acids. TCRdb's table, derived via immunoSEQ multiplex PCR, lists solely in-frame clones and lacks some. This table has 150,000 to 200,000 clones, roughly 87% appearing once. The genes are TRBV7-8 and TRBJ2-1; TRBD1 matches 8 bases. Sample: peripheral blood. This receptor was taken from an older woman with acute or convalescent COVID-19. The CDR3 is CATRTAPGGWNEQFF. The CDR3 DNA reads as TGTGCCACTCGGACCGCGCCAGGGGGCTGGAATGAGCAGTTCTTC.